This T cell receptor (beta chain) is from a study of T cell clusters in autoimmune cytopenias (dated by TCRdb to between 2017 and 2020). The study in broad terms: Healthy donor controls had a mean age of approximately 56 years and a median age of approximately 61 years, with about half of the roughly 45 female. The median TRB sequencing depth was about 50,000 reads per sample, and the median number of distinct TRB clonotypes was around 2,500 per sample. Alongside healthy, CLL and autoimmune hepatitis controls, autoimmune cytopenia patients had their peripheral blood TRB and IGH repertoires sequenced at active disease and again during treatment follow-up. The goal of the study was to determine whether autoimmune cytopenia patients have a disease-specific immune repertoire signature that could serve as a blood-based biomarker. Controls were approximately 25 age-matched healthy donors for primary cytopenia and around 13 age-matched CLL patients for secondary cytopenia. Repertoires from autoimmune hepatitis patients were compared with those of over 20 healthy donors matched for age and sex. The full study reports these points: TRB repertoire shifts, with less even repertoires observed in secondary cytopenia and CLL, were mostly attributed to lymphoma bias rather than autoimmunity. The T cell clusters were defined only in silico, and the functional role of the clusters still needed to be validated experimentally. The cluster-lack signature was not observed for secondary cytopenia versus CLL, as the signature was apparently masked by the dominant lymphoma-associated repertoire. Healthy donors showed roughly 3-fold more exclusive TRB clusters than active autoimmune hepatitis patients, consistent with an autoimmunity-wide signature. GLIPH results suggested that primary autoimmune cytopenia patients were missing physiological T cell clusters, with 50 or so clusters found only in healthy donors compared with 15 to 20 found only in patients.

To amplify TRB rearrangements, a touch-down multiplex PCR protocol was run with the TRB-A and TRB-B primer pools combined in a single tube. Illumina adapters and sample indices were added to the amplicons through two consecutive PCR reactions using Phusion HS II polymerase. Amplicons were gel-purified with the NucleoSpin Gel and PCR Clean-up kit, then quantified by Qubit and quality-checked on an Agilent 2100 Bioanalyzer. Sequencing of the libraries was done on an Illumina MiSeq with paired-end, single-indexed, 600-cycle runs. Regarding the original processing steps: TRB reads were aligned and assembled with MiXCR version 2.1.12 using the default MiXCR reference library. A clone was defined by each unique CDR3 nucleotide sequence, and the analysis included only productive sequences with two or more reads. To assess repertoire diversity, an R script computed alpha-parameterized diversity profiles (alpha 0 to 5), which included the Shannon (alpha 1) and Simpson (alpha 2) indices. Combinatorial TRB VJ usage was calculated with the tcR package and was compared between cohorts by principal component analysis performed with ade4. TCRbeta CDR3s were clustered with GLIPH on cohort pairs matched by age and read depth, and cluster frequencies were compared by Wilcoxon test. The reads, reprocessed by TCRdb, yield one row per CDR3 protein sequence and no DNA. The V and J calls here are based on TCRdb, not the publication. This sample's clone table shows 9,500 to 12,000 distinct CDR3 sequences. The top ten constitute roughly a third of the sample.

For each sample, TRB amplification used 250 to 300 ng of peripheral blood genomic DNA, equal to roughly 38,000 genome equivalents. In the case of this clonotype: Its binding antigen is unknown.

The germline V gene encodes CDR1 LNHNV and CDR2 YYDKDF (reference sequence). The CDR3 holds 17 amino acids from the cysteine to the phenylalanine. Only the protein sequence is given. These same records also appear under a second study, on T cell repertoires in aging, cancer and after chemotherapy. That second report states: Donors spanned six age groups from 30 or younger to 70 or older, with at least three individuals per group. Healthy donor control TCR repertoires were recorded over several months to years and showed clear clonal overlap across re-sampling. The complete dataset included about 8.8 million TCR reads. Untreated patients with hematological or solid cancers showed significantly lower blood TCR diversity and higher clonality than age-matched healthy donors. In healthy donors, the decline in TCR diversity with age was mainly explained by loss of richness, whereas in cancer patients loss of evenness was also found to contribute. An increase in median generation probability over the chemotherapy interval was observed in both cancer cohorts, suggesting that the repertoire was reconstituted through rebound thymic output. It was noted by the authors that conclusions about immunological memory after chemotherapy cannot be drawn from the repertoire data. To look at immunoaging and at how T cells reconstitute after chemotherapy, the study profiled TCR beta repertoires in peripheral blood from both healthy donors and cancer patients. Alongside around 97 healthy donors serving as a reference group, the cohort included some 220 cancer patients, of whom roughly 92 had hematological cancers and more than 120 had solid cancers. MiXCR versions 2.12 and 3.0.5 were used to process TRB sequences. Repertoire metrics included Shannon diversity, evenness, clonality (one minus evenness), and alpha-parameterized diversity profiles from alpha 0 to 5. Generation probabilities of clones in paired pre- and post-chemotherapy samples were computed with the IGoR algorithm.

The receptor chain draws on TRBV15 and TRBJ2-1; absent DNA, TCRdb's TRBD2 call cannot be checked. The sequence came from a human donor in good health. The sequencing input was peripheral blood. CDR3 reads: CATSRERLAGGYNEQFF.